The 16 T cell receptor beta chains below come from one sample, sequenced in a study of blood T cells in healthy people across ages. Primers used in a second PCR of about 7 to 11 cycles were a sample-barcoded 5' primer and a J-beta primer mix. One entry per CDR3 protein results from TCRdb running MiXCR on the 5' RACE reads. The sample shows about 650,000 distinct CDR3 sequences, 32% of them seen only once. The sequenced sample consisted of blood. Receptor source: a woman older than 75 in good health.

Of note for this clonotype: With a much larger clone just one base away, this may be a read error. V is TRBV10-3 and J is TRBJ2-2, with a weak D call TRBD2 (5 bases). This CDR3 contains 15 residues. The germline V gene has CDR1 ENHRY and CDR2 SYGVKD. CDR3 protein: CAISEEGVSPGERFF. In DNA, the CDR3 is TGTGCCATCAGTGAGGAAGGAGTCTCCCCCGGGGAGCGGTTTTTT.

This clonotype was picked up a small number of times. This chain uses TRBV30 with TRBJ2-1; the D is unclear. Germline V gene data show CDR1 as GTSNPN and CDR2 as SVGIG (reference sequence). Trimming removed 0 bases from V and 4 bases from J, with 4 bases in between. The CDR3 loop spans 12 amino acids. The CDR3 coding sequence is TGTGCCTGGAGTGTGTTATACAATGAGCAGTTCTTC. The encoded protein is CAWSVLYNEQFF.

The genes are TRBV6-5 and TRBJ2-7; the D is unclear. The CDR3 spans 15 residues. CDR1 and CDR2 from the germline V gene are MNHEY and SVGAGI. Between the trimmed V and J ends, which lost 6 bases and 2 bases, there was a span of 17 bases. This chain's CDR3 is CASSSPFRPPYEQYF. The CDR3 bases are TGTGCCAGCAGCTCCCCCTTTAGACCCCCCTACGAGCAGTACTTC.

In its sample, this clonotype was seen many times. The CDR3 region has the DNA TGTGCCAGCAGCCCCTACACGGGGAGCGGGGGAACCAATGAGCAGTTCTTC. Translation: CASSPYTGSGGTNEQFF. The rearrangement joins TRBV4-2 to TRBJ2-1; 8 bases are shared with TRBD2. The CDR3 has 17 residues. Germline-derived CDR1 and CDR2 are LGHNA and YNFKEQ. Trimming took 4 bases from V and 6 from J; bases not matched to a gene: 14.

This clonotype was counted a few times. Written as DNA, the CDR3 is TGCGCCAGCAGCTTAAGCCGGAACACCGGGGAGCTGTTTTTT. This gives the protein CASSLSRNTGELFF. The chain couples TRBV5-1 to TRBJ2-2; D is unresolved. This CDR3 comprises 14 residues. Germline V gene sequence: CDR1 SGHRS, CDR2 YFSETQ. Trimming took 2 bases from V and 1 from J, leaving 6 bases between them. The complete variable domain, with remaining parts taken from reference TRBV5-1 and TRBJ2-2, reads KAGVTQTPRYLIKTRGQQVTLSCSPISGHRSVSWYQQTPGQGLQFLFEYFSETQRNKGNFPGRFSGRQFSNSRSEMNVSTLELGDSALYLCASSLSRNTGELFFGEGSRLTVL.

This clonotype showed up many times. For the CDR3, the DNA is TGCAGTGCTAGATCAAACTACGAGCAGTACTTC. Translation: CSARSNYEQYF. The V call is TRBV20-1, the J call TRBJ2-7, with D unclear. The V gene lost 2 bases and the J gene lost 3 bases, with 5 bases spanning the gap. The CDR3 totals 11 residues. Per the germline V gene, CDR1 is DFQATT and CDR2 is SNEGSKA (reference sequence).

As to this clonotype: The CDR3 end shows no conserved phenylalanine or tryptophan, and so a read error is likely. This chain connects TRBV12-3 or TRBV12-4 to TRBJ2-3, with a tentative D call TRBD1 (7 bases). The CDR3 runs 15 residues. The DNA for the CDR3 is TGTGTCAGCAGTAGGACAGGAGGGCCCACAGATGCGCAGTATTCT. This codes for CVSSRTGGPTDAQYS.

This clonotype was seen ten or more times. The chain uses TRBV2 and TRBJ2-1; a possible D gene is TRBD2 (5 bases). CDR3 size: 11 residues. From germline, CDR1 is SNHLY and CDR2 FYNNEI. The CDR3 DNA reads TGTGCTTCCCGGGGTATCAATGAGCAGTTCTTC. Amino acids: CASRGINEQFF.

This clonotype came up many times. This chain connects TRBV20-1 to TRBJ2-1, with D possibly being TRBD2 (6 bases). Germline CDR1 is DFQATT and CDR2 is SNEGSKA (reference sequence). The CDR3 totals 15 residues. V lost 5 bases to trimming and J lost 4 bases, with 18 bases between them. The CDR3 reads CSAPLGPGRYNEQFF. The CDR3, as DNA: TGCAGTGCTCCCCTCGGCCCAGGGAGGTACAATGAGCAGTTCTTC.

This clonotype was seen only a few times. A clone one base away is much larger, so this may be a read error. V gene TRBV4-2 combines with J gene TRBJ2-6; D is perhaps TRBD1 or TRBD2 (5 bases each). Germline V gene lookup returns CDR1 LGHNA and CDR2 YNFKEQ. The CDR3 has 13 amino acids. The CDR3 here is CASSGRGANVRTF. The DNA for the CDR3 is TGTGCCAGCAGCGGAAGAGGGGCCAACGTCCGGACTTTC.

This clonotype was detected ten times or more. This chain connects TRBV7-2 to TRBJ1-5, with 10 bases matching TRBD1. The V gene's germline CDR1 is SGHTA and CDR2 FQGNSA. V shed 6 bases and J 7 bases; nucleotides not matched to a gene: 9. The CDR3 is made up of 15 amino acids. This CDR3 reads CASSSGQGGSQPQHF. The CDR3 DNA reads TGTGCCAGCAGTTCCGGACAGGGGGGCAGCCAGCCCCAGCATTTT.

This chain uses TRBV7-9 with TRBJ2-5, with 7 bases aligning to TRBD1. CDR1 SEHNR and CDR2 FQNEAQ come from the germline V gene (reference sequence). CDR3 length equals 14 residues. V was clipped by 5 bases and J by 1 base; unmatched bases: 4. DNA for the CDR3: TGTGCCAGCAGCACAGGGACAGCCCAAGAGACCCAGTACTTC. Residues: CASSTGTAQETQYF.

The chain combines TRBV27 with TRBJ1-6; D is undetermined. The CDR3 has 16 amino acids. Germline V CDR1 and CDR2: MNHEY, SMNVEV (reference sequence). The V end lost 3 bases, the J end lost 0 bases, and 9 bases lay between the germline ends. CDR3 nucleotides: TGTGCCAGCAGTTTGGTTTCAGGCTCCTATAATTCACCCCTCCACTTT. It translates to CASSLVSGSYNSPLHF.

This clonotype was recorded at least ten times. The rearrangement uses TRBV6-2 or TRBV6-3 and TRBJ2-5; the match to TRBD2 covers 10 bases. Germline V lookup: CDR1 MNHEY, CDR2 SVGEGT. The V segment lost 4 bases and the J segment 2 bases; nucleotides outside the gene matches: 7. The CDR3 length is 16 residues. CDR3 DNA: TGTGCCAGCAGTTCCCCAGGACTAGCGGATCAAGAGACCCAGTACTTC. Its protein is CASSSPGLADQETQYF.

There are many counts of this clonotype. The chain combines TRBV9 with TRBJ2-1; D unresolved. The CDR3 covers 13 residues. Germline V gene data show CDR1 as SGDLS and CDR2 as YYNGEE. V was pared by 0 bases and J by 6 bases, with 7 bases between. CDR3 in DNA: TGTGCCAGCAGCGTAGAGAAAGGCAATGAGCAGTTCTTC. Translation gives CASSVEKGNEQFF.

On this clonotype itself: This may stem from a read error, because a much larger clone lies one nucleotide away. The chain carries TRBV5-8 and TRBJ1-4; D call uncertain. This CDR3 has 14 amino acids. Germline V CDR1 and CDR2: SGHTS, YDEGEE. CDR3 sequence: CASSLQGFNERLFF. The CDR3 DNA is TGTGCCAGCAGCTTGCAAGGATTTAATGAAAGACTGTTTTTT.